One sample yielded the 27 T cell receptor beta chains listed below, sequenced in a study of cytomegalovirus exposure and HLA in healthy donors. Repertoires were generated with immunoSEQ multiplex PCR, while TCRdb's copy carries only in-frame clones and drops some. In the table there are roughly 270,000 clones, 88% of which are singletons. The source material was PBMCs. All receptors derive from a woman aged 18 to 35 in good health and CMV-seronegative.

The CDR3 sequence: CASSPQGPAGNEQFF. The DNA for the CDR3 is TGTGCCAGCAGTCCTCAGGGGCCCGCCGGGAATGAGCAGTTCTTC. The V and J genes are TRBV11-3 and TRBJ2-1, with a possible D match to TRBD1 (6 bases). The CDR3 length is 15 residues. The V gene's germline CDR1 is SGHNT and CDR2 YENEEA. Trimming removed 6 bases from V and 7 bases from J, with 19 bases in between. Full variable domain (rest looked up from reference TRBV11-3 and TRBJ2-1): EAGVVQSPRYKIIEKKQPVAFWCNPISGHNTLYWYLQNLGQGPELLIRYENEEAVDDSQLPKDRFSAERLKGVDSTLKIQPAELGDSAVYLCASSPQGPAGNEQFFGPGTRLTVL.

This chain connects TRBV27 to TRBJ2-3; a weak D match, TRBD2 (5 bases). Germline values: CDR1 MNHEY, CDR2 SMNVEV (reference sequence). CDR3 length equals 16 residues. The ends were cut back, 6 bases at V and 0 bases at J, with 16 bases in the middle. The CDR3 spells CASSPGLGSSTDTQYF. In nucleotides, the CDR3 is TGTGCCAGCAGCCCTGGACTGGGCTCTAGCACAGATACGCAGTATTTT.

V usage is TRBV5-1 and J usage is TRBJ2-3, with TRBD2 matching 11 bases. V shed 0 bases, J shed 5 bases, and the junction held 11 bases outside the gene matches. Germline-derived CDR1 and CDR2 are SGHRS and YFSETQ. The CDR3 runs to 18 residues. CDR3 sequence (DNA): TGCGCCAGCAGCTTGGTTCCGGGTAGCGGGAGGGCCTTAGATACGCAGTATTTT. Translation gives CASSLVPGSGRALDTQYF.

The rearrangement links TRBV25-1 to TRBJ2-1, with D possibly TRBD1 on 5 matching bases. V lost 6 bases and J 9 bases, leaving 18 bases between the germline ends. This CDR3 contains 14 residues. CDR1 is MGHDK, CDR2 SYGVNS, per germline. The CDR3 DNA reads TGTGCCAGCAGCCAGGGCCGTCCCGACGGTGAGCAGTTCTTC. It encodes CASSQGRPDGEQFF. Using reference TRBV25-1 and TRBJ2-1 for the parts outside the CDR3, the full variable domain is EADIYQTPRYLVIGTGKKITLECSQTMGHDKMYWYQQDPGMELHLIHYSYGVNSTEKGDLSSESTVSRIRTEHFPLTLESARPSHTSQYLCASSQGRPDGEQFFGPGTRLTVL.

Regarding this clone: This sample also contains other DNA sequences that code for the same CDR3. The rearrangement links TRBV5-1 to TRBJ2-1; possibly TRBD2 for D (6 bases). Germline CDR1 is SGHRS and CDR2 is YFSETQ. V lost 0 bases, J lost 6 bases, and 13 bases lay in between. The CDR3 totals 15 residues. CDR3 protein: CASSLAVSGTNEQFF. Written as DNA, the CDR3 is TGCGCCAGCAGCTTGGCTGTTAGCGGTACCAATGAGCAGTTCTTC.

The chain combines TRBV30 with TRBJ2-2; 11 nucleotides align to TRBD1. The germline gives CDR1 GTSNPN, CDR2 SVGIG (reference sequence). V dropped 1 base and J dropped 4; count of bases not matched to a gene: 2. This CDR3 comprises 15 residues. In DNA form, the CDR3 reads TGTGCCTGGAGTGCCGGGACAGGGGGCACCGGGGAGCTGTTTTTT. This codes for CAWSAGTGGTGELFF. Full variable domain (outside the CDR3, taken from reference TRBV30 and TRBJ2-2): SQTIHQWPATLVQPVGSPLSLECTVEGTSNPNLYWYRQAAGRGLQLLFYSVGIGQISSEVPQNLSASRPQDRQFILSSKKLLLSDSGFYLCAWSAGTGGTGELFFGEGSRLTVL.

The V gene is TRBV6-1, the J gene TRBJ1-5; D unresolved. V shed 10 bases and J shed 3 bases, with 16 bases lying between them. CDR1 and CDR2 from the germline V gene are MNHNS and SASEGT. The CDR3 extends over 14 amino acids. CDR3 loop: CATETRVPNQPQHF. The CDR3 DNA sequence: TGTGCCACCGAAACCCGGGTCCCCAATCAGCCCCAGCATTTT.

CDR3 sequence: CASSPTSTDTQYF. In DNA form, the CDR3 reads TGTGCCAGCAGCCCGACTTCCACAGATACGCAGTATTTT. V and J are TRBV7-8 and TRBJ2-3; D gene unclear. With 5 bases removed from V and 2 bases from J, the gap between germline ends came to 8 bases. CDR3 length: 13 amino acids. Looked up from germline, CDR1 is SGHVS and CDR2 is FQNEAQ. Variable domain in full (rest from reference TRBV7-8 and TRBJ2-3): GAGVSQSPRYKVAKRGQDVALRCDPISGHVSLFWYQQALGQGPEFLTYFQNEAQLDKSGLPSDRFFAERPEGSVSTLKIQRTQQEDSAVYLCASSPTSTDTQYFGPGTRLTVL.

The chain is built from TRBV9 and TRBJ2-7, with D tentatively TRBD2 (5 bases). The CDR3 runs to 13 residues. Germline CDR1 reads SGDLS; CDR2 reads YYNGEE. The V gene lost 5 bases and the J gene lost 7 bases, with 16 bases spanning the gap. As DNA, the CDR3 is TGTGCCAGCAGTGACCTTAGAGGACTGGAGCAGTACTTC. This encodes CASSDLRGLEQYF.

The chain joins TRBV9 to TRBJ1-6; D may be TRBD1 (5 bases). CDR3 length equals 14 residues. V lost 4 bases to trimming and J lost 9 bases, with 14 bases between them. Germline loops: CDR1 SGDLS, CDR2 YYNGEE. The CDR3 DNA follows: TGTGCCAGCAGCCCCGACAGCCCCCGTTCACCCCTCCACTTT. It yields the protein CASSPDSPRSPLHF.

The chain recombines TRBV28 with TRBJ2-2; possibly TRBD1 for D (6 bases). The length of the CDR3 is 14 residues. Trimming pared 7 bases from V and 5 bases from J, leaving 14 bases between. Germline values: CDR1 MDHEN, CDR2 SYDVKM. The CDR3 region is CASTHRVGTGELFF. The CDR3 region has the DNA TGTGCCAGCACCCACAGGGTGGGGACCGGGGAGCTGTTTTTT.

CDR3: CASRMTGTGLLGGYTF. In DNA, the CDR3 is TGTGCCAGCAGAATGACGGGGACAGGGTTACTCGGTGGCTACACCTTC. The V call is TRBV28, the J call TRBJ1-2, with 9 bases matching TRBD1. This CDR3 spans 16 amino acids. CDR1 MDHEN and CDR2 SYDVKM come from the germline V gene. V was pared by 6 bases and J by 7 bases, with 15 bases of the junction left unmatched.

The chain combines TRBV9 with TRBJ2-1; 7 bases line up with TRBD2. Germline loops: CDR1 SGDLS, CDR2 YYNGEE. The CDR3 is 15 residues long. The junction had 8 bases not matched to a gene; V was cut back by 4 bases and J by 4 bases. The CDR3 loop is CASSPRLADYNEQFF. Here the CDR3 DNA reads TGTGCCAGCAGCCCCCGGCTAGCGGATTACAATGAGCAGTTCTTC.

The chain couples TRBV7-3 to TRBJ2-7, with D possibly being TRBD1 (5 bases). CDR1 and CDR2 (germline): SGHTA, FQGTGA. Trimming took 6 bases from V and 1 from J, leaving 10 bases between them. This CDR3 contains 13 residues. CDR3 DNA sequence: TGTGCCAGCAGTCGTGGGGCATCCTACGAGCAGTACTTC. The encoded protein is CASSRGASYEQYF.

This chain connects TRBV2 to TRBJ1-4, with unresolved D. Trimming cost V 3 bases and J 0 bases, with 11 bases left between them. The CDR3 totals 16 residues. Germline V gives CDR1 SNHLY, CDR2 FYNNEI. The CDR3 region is CASSEGVRSTNEKLFF. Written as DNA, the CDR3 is TGTGCCAGCAGTGAGGGCGTCCGCTCAACTAATGAAAAACTGTTTTTT.

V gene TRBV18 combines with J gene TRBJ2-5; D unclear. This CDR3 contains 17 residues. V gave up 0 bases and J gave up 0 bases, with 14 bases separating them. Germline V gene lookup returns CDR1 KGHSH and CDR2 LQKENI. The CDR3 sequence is CASSPPLLAEDQETQYF. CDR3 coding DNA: TGTGCCAGCTCACCACCGTTGTTGGCGGAAGACCAAGAGACCCAGTACTTC.

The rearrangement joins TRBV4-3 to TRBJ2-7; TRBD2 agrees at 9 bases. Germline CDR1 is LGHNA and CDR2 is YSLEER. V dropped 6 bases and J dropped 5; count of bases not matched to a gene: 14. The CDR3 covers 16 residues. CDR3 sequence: CASRREWREGGDEQYF. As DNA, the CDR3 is TGCGCCAGCAGACGAGAATGGCGGGAGGGGGGTGACGAGCAGTACTTC.

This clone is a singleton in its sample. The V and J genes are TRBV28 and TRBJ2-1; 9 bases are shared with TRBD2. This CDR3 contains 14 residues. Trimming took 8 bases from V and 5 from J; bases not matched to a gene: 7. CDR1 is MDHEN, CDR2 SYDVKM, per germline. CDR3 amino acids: CASLAGGPNNEQFF. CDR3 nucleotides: TGTGCCAGCCTGGCGGGAGGGCCTAACAATGAGCAGTTCTTC.

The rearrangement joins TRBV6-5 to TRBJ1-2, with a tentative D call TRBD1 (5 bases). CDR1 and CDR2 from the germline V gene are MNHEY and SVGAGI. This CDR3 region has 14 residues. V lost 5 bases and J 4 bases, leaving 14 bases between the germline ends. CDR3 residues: CASSGQGQGYGYTF. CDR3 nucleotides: TGTGCCAGCAGTGGTCAGGGTCAAGGCTATGGCTACACCTTC.

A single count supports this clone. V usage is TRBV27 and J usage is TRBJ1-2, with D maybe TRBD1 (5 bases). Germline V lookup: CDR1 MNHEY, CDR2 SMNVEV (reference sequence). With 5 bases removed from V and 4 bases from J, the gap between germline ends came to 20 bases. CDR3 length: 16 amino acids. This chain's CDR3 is CASSLPTSGDLYGYTF. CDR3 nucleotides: TGTGCCAGCAGTCTCCCGACCTCGGGGGACCTCTATGGCTACACCTTC.

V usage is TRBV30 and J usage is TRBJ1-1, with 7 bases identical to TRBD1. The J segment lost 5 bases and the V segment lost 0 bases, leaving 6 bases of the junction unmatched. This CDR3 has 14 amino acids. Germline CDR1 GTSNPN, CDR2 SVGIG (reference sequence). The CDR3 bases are TGTGCCTGGAGTGTACTTCAGACAGGGACTGAAGCTTTCTTT. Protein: CAWSVLQTGTEAFF.

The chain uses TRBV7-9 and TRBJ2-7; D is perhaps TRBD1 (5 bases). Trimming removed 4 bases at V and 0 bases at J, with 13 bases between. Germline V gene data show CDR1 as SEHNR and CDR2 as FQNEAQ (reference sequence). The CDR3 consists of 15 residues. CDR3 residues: CASSSDTTISYEQYF. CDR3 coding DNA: TGTGCCAGCAGCTCGGACACAACGATCTCCTACGAGCAGTACTTC.

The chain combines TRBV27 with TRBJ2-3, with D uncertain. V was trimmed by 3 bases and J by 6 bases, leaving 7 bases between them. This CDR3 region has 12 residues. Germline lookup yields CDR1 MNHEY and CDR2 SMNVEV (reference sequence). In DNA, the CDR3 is TGTGCCAGCAGTTTCCTACGGGATACGCAGTATTTT. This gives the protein CASSFLRDTQYF.

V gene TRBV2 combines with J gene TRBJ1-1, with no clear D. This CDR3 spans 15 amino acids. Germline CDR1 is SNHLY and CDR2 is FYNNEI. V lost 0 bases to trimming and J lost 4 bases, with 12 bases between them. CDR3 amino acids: CASSEARGSRTEAFF. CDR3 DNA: TGTGCCAGCAGTGAAGCTCGCGGCAGTCGCACTGAAGCTTTCTTT.

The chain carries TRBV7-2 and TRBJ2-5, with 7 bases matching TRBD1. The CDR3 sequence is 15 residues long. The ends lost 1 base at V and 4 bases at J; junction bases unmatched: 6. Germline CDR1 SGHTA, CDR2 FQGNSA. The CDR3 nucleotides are TGTGCCAGCAGCTTAGATACAGGGGCGAGAGAGACCCAGTACTTC. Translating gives CASSLDTGARETQYF.

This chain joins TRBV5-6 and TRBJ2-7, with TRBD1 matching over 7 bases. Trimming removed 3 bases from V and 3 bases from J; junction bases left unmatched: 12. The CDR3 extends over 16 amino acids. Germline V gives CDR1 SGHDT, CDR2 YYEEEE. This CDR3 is CASSWIPGQRNYEQYF. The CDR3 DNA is TGTGCCAGCAGCTGGATACCGGGACAGAGAAACTACGAGCAGTACTTC.

The CDR3 loop is CASTLQGGLETQYF. The CDR3 region has the DNA TGTGCCAGCACTCTACAGGGAGGGCTGGAGACCCAGTACTTC. The rearrangement links TRBV6-1 to TRBJ2-5, with TRBD2 as a possible D gene (7 bases). V gave up 7 bases and J gave up 5 bases, with 17 bases separating them. CDR1 MNHNS and CDR2 SASEGT come from the germline V gene. The CDR3 sequence is 14 residues long.